These T cell receptor beta chains were read from a single sample in a study of CD8 T cells in Susac syndrome. MiXCR, applied by TCRdb to the immunoSEQ multiplex PCR reads, yields one record per CDR3 protein. The sample contains over 150,000 distinct CDR3 sequences, about 96% of which appear only once. The sample taken for sequencing was CD4+ T cells from PBMCs. Receptor source: a human donor with Susac syndrome. Both conserved end residues are trimmed from each CDR3. Clone size is not always given. Where it is, it says once, few, many or a class for expanded clones.

J	size	V	CDR3
TRBJ2-5	.	TRBV15	ATSRVDRGLETQY
TRBJ1-2	.	TRBV11-2	ASSQGGDGYGYT
TRBJ1-5	once	TRBV9	ASSVGQDSSQPQH
TRBJ1-1	once	TRBV20-1	SARDRGYTEAF
TRBJ2-1	.	TRBV29-1	SVVGLAGNEQF
TRBJ1-5	.	TRBV28	ASSPAGSGNQPQH
TRBJ2-1	.	TRBV5-1	ASSLEGGQF
TRBJ2-1	.	TRBV12-3/TRBV12-4	ASSFTPGTSGKSRPNEQF
TRBJ2-1	.	TRBV20-1	SAGGLARRDSSSEQF
TRBJ1-2	.	TRBV5-1	ASRQGLTDNYGYT
TRBJ2-6	.	TRBV12-3/TRBV12-4	ASSFSGTGANVLT
TRBJ1-2	.	TRBV9	ASSTRDRVTNYGYT
TRBJ2-4	.	TRBV2	ASRGTGQQY
TRBJ2-5	.	TRBV20-1	SGGTSEYQETQY
TRBJ2-1	.	TRBV5-1	ASRSSGPSSYNEQF
TRBJ2-7	once	TRBV20-1	SASPINYEQY
TRBJ1-6	.	TRBV9	ASSPRTAYNSPLH
TRBJ2-7	.	TRBV20-1	SASEGALGSYEQY
TRBJ2-3	.	TRBV5-1	ASSLAEVDTQY
TRBJ2-5	.	TRBV11-2	ASSPIKRHPRGQY
TRBJ1-2	.	TRBV3-1	ASRTAGSTYGYT
TRBJ1-1	.	TRBV10-3	AFGDLNTEAF
TRBJ2-5	.	TRBV15	ATSRLYQETQY
TRBJ1-1	.	TRBV27	ASSMGGPSNTEAF
TRBJ1-2	.	TRBV15	ATSREGEPNYGYT
TRBJ2-2	.	TRBV30	AWKTSGATGELF
TRBJ2-1	.	TRBV29-1	SVSIGGAYNEQF
TRBJ2-2	.	TRBV7-9	ASSPSPGVGTGTTGELF
TRBJ2-6	few	TRBV4-2	ASSQAPGSGANVLT